The clone carrying this TCR beta chain was found a few times. What it binds is unknown. The CDR3 spans 16 residues. Trimming at V came to 3 bases and at J to 1 base, leaving 6 bases not matched to a gene. Germline CDR1 reads SEHNR; CDR2 reads FQNEAQ (reference sequence). Attachment of unique molecular identifiers to individual cDNA molecules was performed in the library. MiXCR, applied by TCRdb to the RACE reads, yields one record per CDR3 protein. The table shows under 200,000 distinct CDR3 sequences, with around 15% occurring only once. Time point here: patch test 1, 2 weeks after DPC sensitization. Treatment: therapeutic diphenylcyclopropenone sensitization with weekly scalp DPC. These data come from a study of human T cells and chemical hapten exposure. Study-wide results and limits: TCRs exceeding 1 in 1000 frequency stayed unchanged with DPC sensitization.

The rearrangement links TRBV7-9 to TRBJ2-5; 9 bases match TRBD2. This TCR derives from a woman under 40 with alopecia areata. Some clones in this sample may be carry-over from other donors' samples. The sample in question was whole blood, obtained in connection with sensitization to the hapten diphenylcyclopropenone (DPC). The CDR3 sequence: CASSFQAGGPQETQYF. CDR3 bases: TGTGCCAGCAGCTTTCAAGCGGGGGGCCCCCAAGAGACCCAGTACTTC.